A single sample is the source of the 19 T cell receptor beta chains below, sequenced in a study of response to subunit inactivated influenza vaccine. One entry per CDR3 protein results from TCRdb running MiXCR on the RT-PCR reads. The sample yields 150,000 to 200,000 distinct CDR3 sequences, about 12% seen once. A further study also used this sample, focusing on T cells expressing NK-cell markers. That work states: cDNA encoding TCR beta was synthesized via 5'RACE template switching incorporating UMIs.

The source material was CD8+ T cells sorted from PBMCs, sampled about 13 days after vaccination. The receptor source for this set is a man aged 45 to 65 who received an inactivated influenza vaccine.

The table lists this clonotype with a few counts. This chain links TRBV5-1 with TRBJ2-1; 7 bases agree with TRBD1. This CDR3 spans 17 amino acids. V lost 3 bases, J lost 12 bases, and 21 bases stayed unmatched. Looked up from germline, CDR1 is SGHRS and CDR2 is YFSETQ. The CDR3 sequence: CASSSPGTVYTSGGQFF. CDR3 DNA: TGCGCCAGCAGCTCGCCCGGGACAGTCTATACCTCAGGGGGGCAGTTCTTC.

This clonotype has a handful of counts. V and J are TRBV30 and TRBJ2-1; D is perhaps TRBD1 or TRBD2 (6 bases each). The germline V gene has CDR1 GTSNPN and CDR2 SVGIG (reference sequence). This CDR3 is built from 13 residues. V dropped 3 bases and J dropped 10 bases, with 16 bases sitting between them. CDR3 amino acids: CAWSWDTGGEQFF. Here the CDR3 DNA reads TGTGCCTGGAGCTGGGACACCGGGGGAGAGCAGTTCTTC.

This chain links TRBV10-3 with TRBJ2-7; D unclear. The CDR3 runs 16 residues. Per the germline V gene, CDR1 is ENHRY and CDR2 is SYGVKD. V dropped 5 bases and J dropped 2 bases, with 19 bases sitting between them. DNA of the CDR3: TGTGCCATCAGTTCCCCCGACTTGGGAACGCCCTACGAGCAGTACTTC. This encodes CAISSPDLGTPYEQYF.

The rearrangement uses TRBV7-9 and TRBJ1-2, with TRBD1 as a possible D gene (6 bases). The CDR3 runs 16 residues. Trimming removed 3 bases at V and 3 bases at J, with 17 bases between. In germline, CDR1 is SEHNR, CDR2 FQNEAQ (reference sequence). The CDR3 bases are TGTGCCAGCAGCTTCTCCCGGCAGGGGCTATACTATGGCTACACCTTC. It codes for CASSFSRQGLYYGYTF.

The V and J genes are TRBV4-1 and TRBJ2-7; 9 nucleotides match TRBD2. The CDR3 is made up of 15 amino acids. V lost 4 bases, J lost 1 base, and 5 bases stayed unmatched. Germline V gene sequence: CDR1 MGHRA, CDR2 YSYEKL. This chain's CDR3 is CASSLRAGGSYEQYF. CDR3 sequence (DNA): TGCGCCAGCAGCCTTAGAGCGGGAGGATCCTACGAGCAGTACTTC.

The chain combines TRBV6-6 with TRBJ2-7, with D unclear. Germline assignment: CDR1 MNHNY and CDR2 SVGAGI (reference sequence). This CDR3 is 13 amino acids long. V was pared by 4 bases and J by 3 bases, with 10 bases between. The CDR3 DNA follows: TGTGCCAGCAGTTCGGGCGGATTCTACGAGCAGTACTTC. Translation gives CASSSGGFYEQYF.

This clonotype was observed many times. One end of the junction varies from germline; a read error may be responsible. The chain joins TRBV20-1 to TRBJ1-1, with a weak D call TRBD1 (5 bases). The CDR3 is 10 amino acids. The germline V gene has CDR1 DFQATT and CDR2 SNEGSKA (reference sequence). The CDR3 region has the DNA TGCAGTGCTAGATTTCGGGGCCAGGAGTTT. Amino acids: CSARFRGQEF.

V and J are TRBV6-2 or TRBV6-3 and TRBJ2-3, with TRBD2 matching 7 bases. Germline-derived CDR1 and CDR2 are MNHEY and SVGEGT. The ends lost 3 bases at V and 6 bases at J; junction bases unmatched: 15. CDR3 length: 17 residues. The CDR3 sequence is CASSYILAEPYQDTQYF. CDR3 sequence (DNA): TGTGCCAGCAGTTATATCCTAGCGGAACCCTATCAGGATACGCAGTATTTT.

The chain is built from TRBV9 and TRBJ2-3; D is uncertain. Trimming left V 3 bases short and J 6 bases short, with 11 bases between. The germline CDR1 and CDR2 sequences are SGDLS and YYNGEE. This CDR3 contains 13 residues. The CDR3 nucleotides read TGTGCCAGCAGCGATGGCATCCTTGATACGCAGTATTTT. As protein: CASSDGILDTQYF.

This clonotype was observed a single time. V and J are TRBV5-1 and TRBJ2-1; 10 bases agree with TRBD2. The CDR3 consists of 16 residues. CDR1 and CDR2 (germline): SGHRS, YFSETQ. The ends lost 4 bases at V and 5 bases at J; junction bases unmatched: 9. The CDR3 DNA follows: TGCGCCAGCAGCGTACCTAGCGGGAGCGTCGACAATGAGCAGTTCTTC. Its protein product is CASSVPSGSVDNEQFF.

The chain combines TRBV4-1 with TRBJ2-2; tentatively, D is TRBD1 (6 bases). The CDR3 sequence is 15 residues long. Germline V gives CDR1 MGHRA, CDR2 YSYEKL. Trimming removed 0 bases at V and 4 bases at J, with 9 bases between. The CDR3 is CASSQDNRVTGELFF. The CDR3 coding sequence is TGCGCCAGCAGCCAAGATAACAGGGTCACCGGGGAGCTGTTTTTT.

This clonotype has only a few counts. The rearrangement joins TRBV6-1 to TRBJ2-3, with D possibly being TRBD1 (6 bases). The CDR3 totals 14 residues. Between the trimmed V and J ends, which lost 5 bases and 7 bases, there was a span of 16 bases. In germline, CDR1 is MNHNS, CDR2 SASEGT. The CDR3 nucleotides read TGTGCCAGCAGTCCAGGGGCTTCTGTTTATACGCAGTATTTT. It translates to CASSPGASVYTQYF.

The gene calls are TRBV7-9 and TRBJ1-1; D remains ambiguous. Germline-derived CDR1 and CDR2 are SEHNR and FQNEAQ (reference sequence). V gave up 1 base and J gave up 2 bases, with 8 bases separating them. This CDR3 has 14 amino acids. CDR3 sequence reads: CASSLERSNTEAFF. CDR3 DNA sequence: TGTGCCAGCAGCTTAGAGCGCAGCAACACTGAAGCTTTCTTT.

This clonotype was seen only a few times. The CDR3 DNA sequence: TGTGCCAGCAGCCAAGTCGGGTGGGCCGAGCAGTACTTC. It encodes CASSQVGWAEQYF. The chain employs TRBV3-1 and TRBJ2-7; D remains unclear. V was clipped by 1 base and J by 6 bases, with 10 bases between them. Germline V lookup: CDR1 LGHDT, CDR2 YNNKEL (reference sequence). The CDR3 loop spans 13 amino acids.

The genes are TRBV7-8 and TRBJ1-5; 7 bases align to TRBD1. V shed 5 bases, J shed 2 bases, and the junction held 9 bases outside the gene matches. From germline, CDR1 is SGHVS and CDR2 FQNEAQ. This CDR3 has 16 residues. The CDR3 coding sequence is TGTGCCAGCAGCCACTACCGACAGGGTGGCAATCAGCCCCAGCATTTT. Protein product: CASSHYRQGGNQPQHF.

This rearrangement joins TRBV7-8 to TRBJ1-6, with 9 bases fitting TRBD1. Germline CDR1 SGHVS, CDR2 FQNEAQ. Losses at the gene ends were 5 bases for V and 7 bases for J; bases not matched to a gene: 12. The CDR3 runs 17 residues. CDR3 bases: TGTGCCAGCAGCCTGACAGGGGGGATCACCCGGAATTCACCCCTCCACTTT. Its translation: CASSLTGGITRNSPLHF.

The chain uses TRBV29-1 and TRBJ2-1, with TRBD1 matching 9 bases. CDR1 is SQVTM, CDR2 ANQGSEA, per germline. J lost 6 bases, V lost 5 bases, and 8 bases had no gene match. The CDR3 totals 14 residues. CDR3 region: CSVSSGTGRNEQFF. The CDR3 bases are TGCAGCGTTTCCTCCGGGACAGGGCGCAATGAGCAGTTCTTC.

The table lists this clonotype with many counts. The chain combines TRBV3-1 with TRBJ2-7, with 14 nucleotides matching TRBD2. The germline gives CDR1 LGHDT, CDR2 YNNKEL (reference sequence). Trimming took 4 bases from V and 1 from J; bases not matched to a gene: 12. CDR3 length: 19 amino acids. Here the CDR3 DNA reads TGTGCCAGCAGCCCTGATCACACCGGGACTAGCGGGAGATCCTACGAGCAGTACTTC. It yields the protein CASSPDHTGTSGRSYEQYF.

This clonotype was found a few times. This chain uses TRBV27 with TRBJ2-1; 11 nucleotides agree with TRBD2. Germline V gene data show CDR1 as MNHEY and CDR2 as SMNVEV (reference sequence). This CDR3 contains 20 residues. Trimming cost V 2 bases and J 0 bases; bases outside gene matches: 12. In nucleotides, the CDR3 is TGTGCCAGCAGTTTACTCCCCTTAGCTAGCGGGGGGAGCTCCTACAATGAGCAGTTCTTC. Translation gives CASSLLPLASGGSSYNEQFF.